This TCR beta chain was retrieved from a study of blood T cell repertoires in COVID-19. Here immunoSEQ multiplex PCR was the method, and the copy in TCRdb shows in-frame clones only, minus some. Among under 150,000 clones listed, approximately 84% were seen once. V lost 3 bases to trimming and J lost 4 bases, with 9 bases between them. The CDR3 covers 13 residues. Germline values: CDR1 MDHEN, CDR2 SYDVKM. Source material: peripheral blood. The TCR comes from a man aged 50-59 years with acute or convalescent COVID-19. This rearrangement joins TRBV28 to TRBJ1-2; D not resolved. CDR3 in amino acids: CASSLAPLYGYTF. Written as DNA, the CDR3 is TGTGCCAGCAGTTTGGCCCCCCTCTATGGCTACACCTTC.